This TCR beta chain stems from a study of T cells in localized non-small cell lung cancer. Here immunoSEQ multiplex PCR was the method, and the copy in TCRdb shows in-frame clones only, minus some. The sample holds 1,700 or so clones; 30% to 35% are singletons and the top ten take about 12%. This CDR3 is 12 amino acids long. Germline V lookup: CDR1 WSHSY, CDR2 SAAADI. V shed 7 bases and J shed 3 bases, with 7 bases lying between them. This clone appeared a few times. Sequenced material: lung tumor tissue, taken before any cancer treatment. The source of this sequence is a female donor aged 60 or older with stage I squamous cell lung carcinoma. The rearrangement uses TRBV10-2 and TRBJ2-1; the D is unclear. The DNA of the CDR3 is TGCGCCAGCACCCAAGGCTACAATGAGCAGTTCTTC. It translates to CASTQGYNEQFF.